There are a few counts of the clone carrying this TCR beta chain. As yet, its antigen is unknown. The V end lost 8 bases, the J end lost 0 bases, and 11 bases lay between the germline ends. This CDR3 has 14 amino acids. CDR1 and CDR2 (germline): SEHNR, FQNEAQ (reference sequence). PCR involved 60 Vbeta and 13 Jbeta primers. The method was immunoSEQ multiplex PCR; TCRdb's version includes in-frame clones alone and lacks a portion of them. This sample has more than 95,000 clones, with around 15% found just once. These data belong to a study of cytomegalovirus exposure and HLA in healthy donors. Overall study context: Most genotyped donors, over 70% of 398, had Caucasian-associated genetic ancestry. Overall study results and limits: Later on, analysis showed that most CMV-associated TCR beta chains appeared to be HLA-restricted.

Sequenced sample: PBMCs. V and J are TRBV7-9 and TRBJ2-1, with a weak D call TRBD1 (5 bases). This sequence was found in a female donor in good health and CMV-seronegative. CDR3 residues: CASAGSSSYNEQFF. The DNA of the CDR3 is TGTGCCAGCGCAGGGTCGAGCTCCTACAATGAGCAGTTCTTC.